A single sample is the source of the 2 T cell receptor beta chains below, sequenced in a study of blood T cell repertoires in COVID-19. Sequenced by immunoSEQ multiplex PCR; TCRdb stores in-frame clones only, minus some. The sample lists 150,000 to 200,000 clones, around 82% occurring once. The sample was peripheral blood. These TCRs come from a woman in her 70s who had recovered from COVID-19.

This chain uses TRBV19 with TRBJ2-1, with 7 bases fitting TRBD2. Germline CDR1 and CDR2: LNHDA and SQIVND (reference sequence). The CDR3 totals 14 residues. V lost 1 base, J lost 10 bases, and 7 bases stayed unmatched. CDR3 sequence reads: CASSIGVGTKEQFF. The CDR3 DNA reads as TGTGCCAGTAGTATAGGAGTAGGGACTAAAGAGCAGTTCTTC.

The V and J genes are TRBV4-3 and TRBJ2-1; 7 bases line up with TRBD2. Germline CDR1 and CDR2: LGHNA and YSLEER. CDR3 length equals 16 residues. V lost 4 bases and J lost 3; bases outside the gene matches: 9. CDR3 residues: CASSRDDLADYNEQFF. The CDR3 region has the DNA TGCGCCAGCAGCCGAGATGACCTAGCGGACTACAATGAGCAGTTCTTC.